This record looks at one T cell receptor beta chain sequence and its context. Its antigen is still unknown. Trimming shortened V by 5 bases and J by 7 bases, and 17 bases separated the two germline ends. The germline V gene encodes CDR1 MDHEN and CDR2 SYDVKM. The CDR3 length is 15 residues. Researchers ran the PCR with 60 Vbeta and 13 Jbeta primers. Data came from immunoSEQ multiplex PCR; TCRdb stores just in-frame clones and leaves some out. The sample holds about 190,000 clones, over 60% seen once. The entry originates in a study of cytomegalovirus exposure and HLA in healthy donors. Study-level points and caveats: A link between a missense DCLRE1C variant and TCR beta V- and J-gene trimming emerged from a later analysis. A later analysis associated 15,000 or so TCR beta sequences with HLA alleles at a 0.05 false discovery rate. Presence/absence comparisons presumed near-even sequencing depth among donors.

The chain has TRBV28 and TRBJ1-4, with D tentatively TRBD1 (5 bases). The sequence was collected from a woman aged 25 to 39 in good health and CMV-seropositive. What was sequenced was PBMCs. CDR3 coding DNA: TGTGCCAGCAGTCCACCGGGGGGGTGGGGTGAAAAACTGTTTTTT. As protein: CASSPPGGWGEKLFF.